These 22 T cell receptor beta chains were all obtained from the same sample, sequenced in a study of cytomegalovirus exposure and HLA in healthy donors. Researchers ran the PCR with 60 Vbeta and 13 Jbeta primers. Repertoires were generated with immunoSEQ multiplex PCR, while TCRdb's copy carries only in-frame clones and drops some. The sample records 150,000 to 200,000 clones, around 84% being singletons. Specimen: PBMCs. These receptors all stem from a man aged 18 to 29 in good health and CMV-seropositive.

V usage is TRBV19 and J usage is TRBJ2-7; D might be TRBD2 (5 bases). With 4 bases removed from V and 2 bases from J, the gap between germline ends came to 15 bases. The CDR3 sequence is 15 residues long. Germline V gene data show CDR1 as LNHDA and CDR2 as SQIVND (reference sequence). Here the CDR3 DNA reads TGTGCCAGTAGTACCCGGACTGTCTCCACCTACGAGCAGTACTTC. Amino acid sequence: CASSTRTVSTYEQYF.

The chain combines TRBV25-1 with TRBJ2-2; D might be TRBD2 (5 bases). CDR3 size: 14 residues. Between the trimmed V and J ends, which lost 4 bases and 1 base, there was a span of 7 bases. Per the germline V gene, CDR1 is MGHDK and CDR2 is SYGVNS. The CDR3 DNA follows: TGTGCCAGCAGTGGGGGAGAGAACACCGGGGAGCTGTTTTTT. Protein product: CASSGGENTGELFF.

The rearrangement joins TRBV18 to TRBJ1-2; 7 nucleotides align to TRBD1. J lost 2 bases, V lost 3 bases, and 3 bases had no gene match. The CDR3 is 14 residues long. Germline CDR1 and CDR2: KGHSH and LQKENI. The CDR3 loop is CASSPGQTNYGYTF. In DNA form, the CDR3 reads TGTGCCAGCTCACCGGGACAGACCAACTATGGCTACACCTTC.

The V call is TRBV7-6, the J call TRBJ1-1; D unclear. Between the trimmed V and J ends, which lost 5 bases and 1 base, there was a span of 8 bases. The CDR3 loop spans 13 amino acids. Germline-derived CDR1 and CDR2 are SGHVS and FNYEAQ. The CDR3 here is CASSPGANTEAFF. The CDR3 DNA is TGTGCCAGCAGCCCGGGAGCGAACACTGAAGCTTTCTTT. Looking up the rest from reference TRBV7-6 and TRBJ1-1 gives the full variable domain: GAGVSQSPRYKVTKRGQDVALRCDPISGHVSLYWYRQALGQGPEFLTYFNYEAQQDKSGLPNDRFSAERPEGSISTLTIQRTEQRDSAMYRCASSPGANTEAFFGQGTRLTVV.

V usage is TRBV12-5 and J usage is TRBJ2-7; tentative D call: TRBD2 (6 bases). Per germline, CDR1 LGHNT and CDR2 FRNRAP. Between the trimmed V and J ends, which lost 9 bases and 7 bases, there was a span of 19 bases. CDR3 length: 13 residues. CDR3 nucleotide sequence: TGTGCTAGCAGCGTCGGGACTTTATGGGAGCAGTACTTC. This translates into CASSVGTLWEQYF.

This clone was observed a handful of times. The V gene is TRBV18, the J gene TRBJ2-3; TRBD2 agrees at 8 bases. The CDR3 extends over 16 amino acids. Germline lookup yields CDR1 KGHSH and CDR2 LQKENI. V lost 3 bases and J lost 2; bases outside the gene matches: 7. Here the CDR3 DNA reads TGTGCCAGCTCACCCGCGACTAGCGTTTTCACAGATACGCAGTATTTT. This codes for CASSPATSVFTDTQYF.

V gene TRBV7-2 combines with J gene TRBJ2-7; D gene unclear. The germline CDR1 and CDR2 sequences are SGHTA and FQGNSA. V lost 1 base, J lost 7 bases, and 14 bases lay in between. This CDR3 spans 14 amino acids. The DNA of the CDR3 is TGTGCCAGCAGCTTAGAGATTTCCAACGGGGAGCAGTACTTC. Protein product: CASSLEISNGEQYF.

The chain couples TRBV30 to TRBJ1-1; 8 nucleotides match TRBD1. Germline CDR1 and CDR2: GTSNPN and SVGIG (reference sequence). With V trimmed by 5 bases and J by 5 bases, 7 bases remained unmatched. The CDR3 spans 13 residues. CDR3 residues: CAWLQGERTEAFF. The CDR3 DNA reads as TGTGCCTGGTTACAGGGGGAAAGGACTGAAGCTTTCTTT.

The chain is built from TRBV23-1 and TRBJ1-2; a weak D match, TRBD1 (6 bases). TRBV23-1 is marked as an open reading frame, function uncertain. The CDR3 spans 14 residues. The V and J ends lost 2 bases and 7 bases respectively, with 14 bases between them. The CDR3 DNA reads as TGCGCCAGCAGTCAAAATTCACAGGGATGTGGCTACACCTTC. Its protein is CASSQNSQGCGYTF.

V is TRBV11-2 and J is TRBJ1-1; perhaps TRBD1 as D (5 bases). Trimming shortened V by 2 bases and J by 0 bases, and 10 bases separated the two germline ends. The V gene's germline CDR1 is SGHAT and CDR2 FQNNGV. This CDR3 region has 15 residues. The CDR3 region has the DNA TGTGCCAGCAGCTTACAGGGCGATGTGAACACTGAAGCTTTCTTT. Its translation is CASSLQGDVNTEAFF.

V usage is TRBV19 and J usage is TRBJ1-5, with D unclear. CDR1 and CDR2 from the germline V gene are LNHDA and SQIVND (reference sequence). Trimming cost V 1 base and J 5 bases, with 12 bases left between them. The CDR3 is 15 amino acids. This chain's CDR3 is CASSIGLASDQPQHF. As DNA, the CDR3 is TGTGCCAGTAGTATAGGTTTGGCAAGTGATCAGCCCCAGCATTTT.

V is TRBV30 and J is TRBJ2-2; 9 bases align to TRBD2. Germline CDR1 is GTSNPN and CDR2 is SVGIG (reference sequence). The CDR3 runs to 16 residues. V trimming: 3 bases; J trimming: 2 bases; junction bases outside the gene matches: 7. The CDR3 here is CAWRRSGGPNTGELFF. The CDR3 DNA follows: TGTGCCTGGAGGAGAAGCGGGGGGCCAAACACCGGGGAGCTGTTTTTT.

The V call is TRBV6-5, the J call TRBJ2-5; 8 nucleotides agree with TRBD2. Germline V gene lookup returns CDR1 MNHEY and CDR2 SVGAGI. V trimming: 6 bases; J trimming: 3 bases; junction bases outside the gene matches: 3. The CDR3 spans 13 residues. The CDR3 sequence: CASRSGGEETQYF. The CDR3 DNA sequence: TGTGCCAGCAGATCGGGGGGGGAAGAGACCCAGTACTTC.

The chain links TRBV19 to TRBJ1-2, with 8 bases matching TRBD1. This CDR3 has 16 residues. Germline CDR1 reads LNHDA; CDR2 reads SQIVND (reference sequence). The junction had 10 bases not matched to a gene; V was cut back by 3 bases and J by 4 bases. CDR3 amino acids: CASSIGPGQVPYGYTF. The DNA of the CDR3 is TGTGCCAGTAGTATTGGTCCGGGACAGGTGCCCTATGGCTACACCTTC.

The chain links TRBV27 to TRBJ1-1, with D tentatively TRBD1 (5 bases). CDR1 is MNHEY and CDR2 is SMNVEV in the germline V gene (reference sequence). This CDR3 comprises 17 residues. Trimming removed 6 bases at V and 5 bases at J, with 25 bases between. CDR3 in amino acids: CASSSYSRLDRGTEAFF. CDR3 DNA sequence: TGTGCCAGCAGCTCCTATTCGCGGCTCGATCGGGGGACTGAAGCTTTCTTT.

This chain's CDR3 is CAITGTGGHEQYF. The CDR3, as DNA: TGTGCCATAACCGGGACAGGGGGCCACGAGCAGTACTTC. The J gene is TRBJ2-7, the V gene TRBV2, with 12 bases aligning to TRBD1. The CDR3 is made up of 13 amino acids. Germline CDR1 SNHLY, CDR2 FYNNEI. With 10 bases clipped from V and 5 bases from J, the junction kept 6 bases outside the gene matches.

V usage is TRBV28 and J usage is TRBJ2-7, with D unclear. Trimming left V 4 bases short and J 9 bases short, with 10 bases between. Germline CDR1 MDHEN, CDR2 SYDVKM. The CDR3 has 11 residues. The CDR3 nucleotides are TGTGCCAGCAGTTCCCAGTCCGCGCAGTACTTC. This encodes CASSSQSAQYF.

The gene calls are TRBV5-6 and TRBJ1-4; weak D call: TRBD1 (5 bases). The length of the CDR3 is 14 residues. Germline CDR1 and CDR2: SGHDT and YYEEEE. V lost 1 base and J lost 8, with 12 bases in between. The CDR3 is CASSLSRVEEKLFF. The CDR3 DNA reads TGTGCCAGCAGCTTGTCCAGGGTAGAAGAAAAACTGTTTTTT.

The chain links TRBV27 to TRBJ1-6; 8 bases are shared with TRBD1. Unmatched junction bases numbered 7, after V lost 4 bases and J lost 2 bases. CDR1 and CDR2 from the germline V gene are MNHEY and SMNVEV (reference sequence). This CDR3 region has 17 residues. The CDR3 DNA reads TGTGCCAGCAGTTCCAGGGACAGGTCCCCCTATAATTCACCCCTCCACTTT. Translating gives CASSSRDRSPYNSPLHF.

The rearrangement uses TRBV2 and TRBJ1-1; D call uncertain. Germline lookup yields CDR1 SNHLY and CDR2 FYNNEI. The CDR3 sequence is 13 residues long. The germline V and J ends were trimmed by 7 bases and 4 bases, with 13 bases remaining between them. As DNA, the CDR3 is TGTGCCAGCATGCGGGGAGTAGGCACTGAAGCTTTCTTT. Residues: CASMRGVGTEAFF.

The gene calls are TRBV7-2 and TRBJ2-1, with D hard to call. CDR3 length: 14 amino acids. Germline assignment: CDR1 SGHTA and CDR2 FQGNSA. V lost 1 base and J lost 6, with 10 bases in between. CDR3 loop: CASSLGTRSNEQFF. DNA of the CDR3: TGTGCCAGCAGCTTAGGAACGAGGAGCAATGAGCAGTTCTTC. The full variable domain, in which reference TRBV7-2 and TRBJ2-1 provide the parts outside the CDR3, is GAGVSQSPSNKVTEKGKDVELRCDPISGHTALYWYRQSLGQGLEFLIYFQGNSAPDKSGLPSDRFSAERTGGSVSTLTIQRTQQEDSAVYLCASSLGTRSNEQFFGPGTRLTVL.

The chain is built from TRBV5-4 and TRBJ2-2; TRBD2 matches 10 bases. The CDR3 is made up of 17 amino acids. Unmatched junction bases numbered 7, after V lost 5 bases and J lost 0 bases. CDR1 is SGHNT, CDR2 YYREEE, per germline (reference sequence). CDR3 in amino acids: CASSHASGGTNTGELFF. The CDR3 coding sequence is TGTGCCAGCAGTCACGCTAGCGGGGGCACGAACACCGGGGAGCTGTTTTTT.